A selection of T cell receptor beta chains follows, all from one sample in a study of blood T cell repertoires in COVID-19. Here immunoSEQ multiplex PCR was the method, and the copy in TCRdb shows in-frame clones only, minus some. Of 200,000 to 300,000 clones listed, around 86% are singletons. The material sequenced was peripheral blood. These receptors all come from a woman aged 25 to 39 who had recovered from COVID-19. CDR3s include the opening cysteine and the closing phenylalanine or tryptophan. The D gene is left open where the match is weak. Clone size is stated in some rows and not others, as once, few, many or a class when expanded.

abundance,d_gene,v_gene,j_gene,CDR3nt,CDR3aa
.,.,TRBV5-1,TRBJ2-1,TGCGCCAGCAGCTTGCCTAGCCGAAACGATGAGCAGTTCTTC,CASSLPSRNDEQFF
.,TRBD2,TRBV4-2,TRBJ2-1,TGTGCCAGCAGCCAAGATACTAGCGGGGGACGGGGGAATGAGCAGTTCTTC,CASSQDTSGGRGNEQFF
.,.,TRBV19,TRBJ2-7,TGTGCCAGTAGTATAGATCATGGCCGCAATGAGCAGTACTTC,CASSIDHGRNEQYF
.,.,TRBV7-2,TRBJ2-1,TGTGCCAGCAGCTTAGGGGGTAGAACTAGAGATGAGCAGTTCTTC,CASSLGGRTRDEQFF
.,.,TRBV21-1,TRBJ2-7,TGTGCCAGCAGCATCTTAGAGCGGGGGGGCTGCAACGAGCAGTACTTC,CASSILERGGCNEQYF
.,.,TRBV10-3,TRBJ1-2,TGTGCCATCAGTAGGTCGACACCTACTAACTATGGCTACACCTTC,CAISRSTPTNYGYTF
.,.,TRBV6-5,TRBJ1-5,TGTGCCAGCAGTCCCGACAGGAATAATCAGCCCCAGCATTTT,CASSPDRNNQPQHF
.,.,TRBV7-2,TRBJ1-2,TGTGCCAGCAGTTCGGCTCAGGGGCACTATGGCTACACCTTC,CASSSAQGHYGYTF
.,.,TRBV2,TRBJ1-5,TGTGCCAGCAGTGGGACAGGCAATCAGCCCCAGCATTTT,CASSGTGNQPQHF
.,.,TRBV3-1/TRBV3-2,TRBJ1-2,TGTGCCAGCAGACCCACCCGCGTAGGGAGCTATGGCTACACCTTC,CASRPTRVGSYGYTF
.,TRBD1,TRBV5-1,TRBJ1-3,TGCGCCAGCAGCATAGCTCCCTTGGGACAGGGGAGCTCTGGAAACACCATATATTTT,CASSIAPLGQGSSGNTIYF
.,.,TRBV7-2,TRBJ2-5,TGTGCCAGCAGCTTAGCCCGGGAGACCCAGTACTTC,CASSLARETQYF
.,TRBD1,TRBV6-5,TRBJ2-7,TGTGCCAGCAGCCCGGACAGGGGGCATTACGAGCAGTACTTC,CASSPDRGHYEQYF
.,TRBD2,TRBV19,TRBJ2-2,TGTGCCAGTCGCAGCGGGGGATGGGCCGGGGAGCTGTTTTTT,CASRSGGWAGELFF
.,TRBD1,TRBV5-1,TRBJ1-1,TGCGCCAGCAGCTGGACAGGGCAGGACACTGAAGCTTTCTTT,CASSWTGQDTEAFF
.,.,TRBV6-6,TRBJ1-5,TGTGCCAGCAGCTACCAGGGACACGCCAATCAGCCCCAGCATTTT,CASSYQGHANQPQHF
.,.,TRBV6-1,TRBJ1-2,TGTGCCAGCAGTGAAGGGCCTCACAGGGTTGGCTATGGCTACACCTTC,CASSEGPHRVGYGYTF
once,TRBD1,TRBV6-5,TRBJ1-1,TGTGCCAGCAGATCAACAGGGGCTACTGAAGCTTTCTTT,CASRSTGATEAFF
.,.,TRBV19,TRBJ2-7,TGTGCCAGTAGACCGGGGGGACATCGACGTAGCGAGCAGTACTTC,CASRPGGHRRSEQYF
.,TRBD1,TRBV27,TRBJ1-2,TGTGCCAGCAGTCTAAGACAGGGCCGAGTTAGCTATGGCTACACCTTC,CASSLRQGRVSYGYTF
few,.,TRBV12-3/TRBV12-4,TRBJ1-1,TGTGCCAGCAGTTCGGGGGATTACACTGAAGCTTTCTTT,CASSSGDYTEAFF
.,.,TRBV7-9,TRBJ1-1,TGTGCCTCAAGCTTACGGGAGCTGAACACTGAAGCTTTCTTT,CASSLRELNTEAFF
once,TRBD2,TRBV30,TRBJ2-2,TGTGCCTGGAGGGCCTTTGTAGCGGGGGCCCTAGCGAACACCGGGGAGCTGTTTTTT,CAWRAFVAGALANTGELFF
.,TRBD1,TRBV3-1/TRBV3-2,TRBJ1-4,TGTGCCAGCAGCCAGACAGGGGGCGCATTTAATGAAAAACTGTTTTTT,CASSQTGGAFNEKLFF
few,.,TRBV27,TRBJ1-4,TGTGCCAGCAGTTTATCGTCTAGGGAAAAACTGTTTTTT,CASSLSSREKLFF
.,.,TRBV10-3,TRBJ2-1,TGTGCCATCAGTGGGGGTCACCAGGGTGGACCCCTATACAATGAGCAGTTCTTC,CAISGGHQGGPLYNEQFF
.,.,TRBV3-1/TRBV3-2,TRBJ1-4,TGTGCCAGCAGAGACAGTGGGGCGGCTAATGAAAAACTGTTTTTT,CASRDSGAANEKLFF
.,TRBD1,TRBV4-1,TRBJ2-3,TGCGCCAGCAGCGACCAACCGGGACAGGGATTAAAAGATACGCAGTATTTT,CASSDQPGQGLKDTQYF
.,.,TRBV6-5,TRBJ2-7,TGTGCCAGCGGCCCCCATTCCTACGAGCAGTACTTC,CASGPHSYEQYF
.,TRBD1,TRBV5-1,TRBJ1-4,TGCGCCAGCAGCTTGGGAAGGGGGCAAGAAAAACTGTTTTTT,CASSLGRGQEKLFF
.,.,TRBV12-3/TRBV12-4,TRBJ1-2,TGTGCCAGCAGCCTCCGTCAGGTTTATGGCTACACCTTC,CASSLRQVYGYTF
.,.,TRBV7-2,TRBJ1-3,TGTGCCAGCAGCTTGGACATCAACTCTGGAAACACCATATATTTT,CASSLDINSGNTIYF